The rows below give T cell receptor beta chains drawn from one sample of a study of blood T cell repertoires in COVID-19. Produced via immunoSEQ multiplex PCR; TCRdb's table is partial and in-frame only. The data hold 180,000 or so clones, with approximately 83% observed a single time. Sequences were obtained from peripheral blood. Receptors originate from a man between 60 and 70 years old with acute or convalescent COVID-19. Both conserved end residues are part of each CDR3. A D gene is named only where the DNA matches it firmly. Not every row has a clone size; where given, it reads once, few, many or a size class.

>TRBV7-2|TRBJ2-7|-|TRBD2
CASSLWTSYEQYF
TGTGCCAGCAGCTTATGGACTAGCTACGAGCAGTACTTC
>TRBV27|TRBJ2-7|once|-
CASSLIGGENNEQYF
TGTGCCAGCAGTTTAATAGGGGGGGAGAATAATGAGCAGTACTTC
>TRBV3-1/TRBV3-2|TRBJ2-3|-|TRBD1
CASSQRQGGSDTQYF
TGTGCCAGCAGCCAGAGACAGGGGGGGTCAGATACGCAGTATTTT
>TRBV28|TRBJ2-7|-|TRBD2
CASSLLGGNYEQYF
TGTGCCAGCAGTTTATTGGGAGGGAACTACGAGCAGTACTTC
>TRBV30|TRBJ2-7|once|TRBD1
CACQDDRVSYEQYF
TGTGCCTGCCAAGACGACAGGGTGTCCTACGAGCAGTACTTC
>TRBV7-7|TRBJ2-2|-|-
CASSLGQNTGELFF
TGTGCTAGCAGCTTAGGGCAGAACACCGGGGAGCTGTTTTTT
>TRBV6-1|TRBJ1-4|few|-
CASSDYSEKLFF
TGTGCCAGCAGTGATTATTCCGAAAAACTGTTTTTT
>TRBV27|TRBJ1-5|few|TRBD1
CASSPAGTGGRNQPQHF
TGTGCCAGCAGTCCTGCCGGGACAGGGGGCCGGAATCAGCCCCAGCATTTT
>TRBV7-3|TRBJ2-3|-|TRBD2
CASSLLAGGRADTQYF
TGTGCCAGCAGCCTACTAGCGGGAGGGCGGGCAGATACGCAGTATTTT
>TRBV24-1|TRBJ2-3|-|TRBD1
CATSDSTLGQGYTDTQYF
TGTGCCACCAGTGATTCAACCCTCGGACAGGGGTACACAGATACGCAGTATTTT
>TRBV28|TRBJ2-1|-|-
CASSSFYEQFF
TGTGCCAGCAGTTCCTTCTATGAGCAGTTCTTC
>TRBV24-1|TRBJ2-6|-|-
CATSEGQPYSGANVLTF
TGTGCCACCAGTGAAGGACAGCCTTACTCTGGGGCCAACGTCCTGACTTTC
>TRBV30|TRBJ1-4|-|-
CAQGGQGSEKLFF
TGTGCCCAGGGCGGCCAGGGGAGTGAAAAACTGTTTTTT
>TRBV10-3|TRBJ2-5|-|TRBD2
CAISGAAGNKETQYF
TGTGCCATCAGTGGCGCAGCGGGGAACAAAGAGACCCAGTACTTC
>TRBV6-6|TRBJ2-1|-|-
CASSYGTGNEQFF
TGTGCCAGCAGTTATGGTACGGGAAATGAGCAGTTCTTC
>TRBV2|TRBJ1-6|-|TRBD1
CASSEQGAGNSPLHF
TGTGCCAGCAGTGAACAGGGGGCAGGTAATTCACCCCTCCACTTT
>TRBV6-5|TRBJ1-3|-|-
CASSYSEGGNTIYF
TGTGCCAGCAGTTACTCGGAGGGTGGAAACACCATATATTTT
>TRBV3-1/TRBV3-2|TRBJ2-5|-|TRBD1
CASSQDIGTGETQYF
TGTGCCAGCAGCCAAGATATAGGGACAGGGGAGACCCAGTACTTC
>TRBV6-4|TRBJ2-1|-|TRBD2
CASSDWGSRGRAGEQFF
TGTGCCAGCAGTGACTGGGGCTCTCGCGGGAGGGCCGGTGAGCAGTTCTTC
>TRBV12-3/TRBV12-4|TRBJ2-1|-|TRBD2
CASTGGRETEQFF
TGTGCCAGCACGGGGGGGCGAGAGACTGAGCAGTTCTTC
>TRBV27|TRBJ2-7|-|TRBD2
CASSPSRTSGRYEQYF
TGTGCCAGCAGTCCTTCACGGACTAGCGGGAGGTACGAGCAGTACTTC
>TRBV6-2/TRBV6-3|TRBJ2-3|-|-
CASSLGRPSTDTQYF
TGTGCCAGCAGTTTAGGCAGGCCTAGCACAGATACGCAGTATTTT
>TRBV7-2|TRBJ2-1|-|TRBD1
CASSSSRDRANEQFF
TGTGCCAGCAGCTCAAGCCGGGACAGGGCCAATGAGCAGTTCTTC